The 15 T cell receptor beta chains presented below share a single source sample, sequenced in a study of T cell clonality in common variable immunodeficiency. Some clones are missing from TCRdb's copy, which holds only in-frame ones; the method was immunoSEQ multiplex PCR. The sample presents approximately 56,000 clones, none singletons. What was sequenced was peripheral blood mononuclear cells. The receptors stem from a person aged 18 to 70 in good health.

This clone was seen many times. Sequencing ends 3 residues short of the CDR3 end; the germline J gene provides the rest. V and J are TRBV15 and TRBJ1-3; D unresolved. Germline lookup yields CDR1 LNHNV and CDR2 YYDKDF (reference sequence). Trimming pared 0 bases from V and 4 bases from J, leaving 4 bases between. The CDR3 runs 13 residues. CDR3 residues: CATSRDLGNTIYF. The DNA read from the CDR3 is TGTGCCACCAGCAGAGATCTCGGAAACACC.

At least ten counts were recorded for this clone. The CDR3 end is not reached by the read, which stops 3 residues before it; the germline J gene fills it in. This chain uses TRBV18 with TRBJ1-1; D perhaps matches TRBD1 (6 bases). V lost 1 base and J 5 bases, leaving 8 bases between the germline ends. The germline gives CDR1 KGHSH, CDR2 LQKENI. The CDR3 consists of 13 residues. The CDR3 reads CASSPRTGTEAFF. The CDR3 bases that were read are TGTGCCAGCTCACCACGTACAGGGACTGAA.

In its sample, this clone was seen a few times. The read comes to an end 3 residues before the CDR3 does, leaving the germline J gene to fill in the end. The chain links TRBV30 to TRBJ2-7, with 10 nucleotides matching TRBD1. Germline V gives CDR1 GTSNPN, CDR2 SVGIG (reference sequence). The V gene end was trimmed by 5 bases and the J gene end by 5 bases; junction bases not matched to a gene: 12. The CDR3 is 15 residues long. Incomplete CDR3 DNA: TGTGCCTGGCTTGGGTCCGGGACAGGGGACAACGAG. As protein: CAWLGSGTGDNE. The entire CDR3 protein reads CAWLGSGTGDNEQYF.

This clone was counted at least ten times. The CDR3 end falls 3 residues outside the read, so it is completed with the germline J gene. This chain joins TRBV7-8 and TRBJ1-1, with a possible D match to TRBD1 (5 bases). The CDR3 extends over 16 amino acids. Germline values: CDR1 SGHVS, CDR2 FQNEAQ. The V gene lost 2 bases and the J gene lost 1 base, with 14 bases spanning the gap. Partial CDR3 DNA: TGTGCCAGCAGCTTAATAGGGCAGGGTCAGAACACTGAA. This codes for CASSLIGQGQNTE. The complete CDR3 protein is CASSLIGQGQNTEAFF. Using reference TRBV7-8 and TRBJ1-1 for the parts outside the CDR3, the full variable domain is GAGVSQSPRYKVAKRGQDVALRCDPISGHVSLFWYQQALGQGPEFLTYFQNEAQLDKSGLPSDRFFAERPEGSVSTLKIQRTQQEDSAVYLCASSLIGQGQNTEAFFGQGTRLTVV.

This clone was counted many times. Read coverage stops 3 residues before the CDR3 terminus; the germline J gene supplies the remainder. The chain couples TRBV28 to TRBJ2-3; tentatively, D is TRBD2 (5 bases). The CDR3 runs 12 residues. The ends were cut back, 7 bases at V and 6 bases at J, with 11 bases in the middle. Germline V gene sequence: CDR1 MDHEN, CDR2 SYDVKM. The CDR3 protein is CASTSTGDTQYF. The DNA read from the CDR3 is TGTGCCAGCACCTCTACGGGGGATACG.

This clone showed up many times. The read falls 3 residues short of the CDR3 end, and the missing part is taken from the germline J gene. V gene TRBV10-3 combines with J gene TRBJ2-7; 10 bases are a match to TRBD1. The CDR3 runs 13 residues. CDR1 and CDR2 from the germline V gene are ENHRY and SYGVKD. V shed 5 bases, J shed 5 bases, and the junction held 3 bases outside the gene matches. The CDR3 spells CAISSTGGNEQYF. CDR3 DNA (partial): TGTGCCATCAGTTCGACAGGGGGCAACGAG.

Ten or more counts support this clone. The DNA ends 3 residues before the CDR3 does, and the rest of the CDR3 is filled in from the germline J gene. V gene TRBV19 combines with J gene TRBJ1-6, with 10 bases that match TRBD1. CDR3 length: 16 residues. CDR1 and CDR2 from the germline V gene are LNHDA and SQIVND (reference sequence). With 4 bases clipped from V and 12 bases from J, the junction kept 12 bases outside the gene matches. Partial CDR3 DNA: TGTGCCAGTAGTACGACAGGGGGCCCTTCGGGTTTACCC. This codes for CASSTTGGPSGLP. The whole CDR3 reads CASSTTGGPSGLPLHF. The full variable domain, completed using reference TRBV19 and TRBJ1-6, is DGGITQSPKYLFRKEGQNVTLSCEQNLNHDAMYWYRQDPGQGLRLIYYSQIVNDFQKGDIAEGYSVSREKKESFPLTVTSAQKNPTAFYLCASSTTGGPSGLPLHFGNGTRLTVT.

This clone has ten or more counts. The read gets to within 3 residues of the CDR3 end, and the germline J gene fills in the rest. V is TRBV13 and J is TRBJ2-2, with TRBD1 as a possible D gene (5 bases). The V end was cut by 0 bases, the J end by 5 bases, with 10 bases between. This CDR3 is built from 15 residues. Germline CDR1 and CDR2: PRHDT and FYEKMQ (reference sequence). The CDR3 spells CASSLGGAPTGELFF. CDR3 DNA (partial): TGTGCCAGCAGCTTAGGAGGGGCCCCAACCGGGGAG.

There are many counts of this clone. The CDR3 end is not reached by the read, which stops 3 residues before it; the germline J gene fills it in. V is TRBV20-1 and J is TRBJ2-5; 12 bases are a match to TRBD2. After removal of 5 bases from V and 5 bases from J, the junction contained 12 bases not matched to a gene. Germline V gene lookup returns CDR1 DFQATT and CDR2 SNEGSKA (reference sequence). This CDR3 region has 16 residues. CDR3 bases read: TGCAGTGCTGTAGCGGCTAGCGGGGGGGCCTGGGAGACC. Its protein is CSAVAASGGAWET. The full CDR3 is CSAVAASGGAWETQYF.

This clone was counted at least ten times. The sequence runs out 3 residues before the end of the CDR3; the remainder is reconstructed from the germline J gene. The chain carries TRBV20-1 and TRBJ1-5; 7 bases fit TRBD1. CDR1 and CDR2 (germline): DFQATT, SNEGSKA (reference sequence). The CDR3 has 14 residues. V shed 3 bases, J shed 7 bases, and the junction held 9 bases outside the gene matches. The CDR3 sequence: CSASSTGRGQPQHF. Incomplete CDR3 DNA: TGCAGTGCTAGCTCGACAGGGAGGGGGCAGCCC.

This clone was detected ten times or more. The read comes to an end 3 residues before the CDR3 does, leaving the germline J gene to fill in the end. V usage is TRBV7-8 and J usage is TRBJ2-6; D is undetermined. The CDR3 extends over 17 amino acids. Trimming removed 2 bases at V and 0 bases at J, with 11 bases between. Germline CDR1 is SGHVS and CDR2 is FQNEAQ. The CDR3 here is CASSLQLPSSGANVLTF. The CDR3 bases that were read are TGTGCCAGCAGCTTACAGTTACCTAGCTCTGGGGCCAACGTC.

This clone was observed many times. The CDR3 end lies 3 residues beyond the end of the read and is filled in from the germline J gene. The chain employs TRBV19 and TRBJ2-1, with 9 bases that match TRBD2. After removal of 7 bases from V and 7 bases from J, the junction contained 17 bases not matched to a gene. The CDR3 sequence is 17 residues long. In germline, CDR1 is LNHDA, CDR2 SQIVND (reference sequence). The part of the CDR3 DNA that was read is TGTGCCAGTAAGGAGGGGACGTGGGCTAGCGGGATTAATGAG. Translated, it gives CASKEGTWASGINE. The complete CDR3 reads CASKEGTWASGINEQFF.

In regard to this clone: The CDR3 end lies 3 residues beyond the end of the read and is filled in from the germline J gene. The chain has TRBV2 and TRBJ2-1; D unresolved. Germline V gene data show CDR1 as SNHLY and CDR2 as FYNNEI. CDR3 length equals 16 residues. V lost 0 bases, J lost 0 bases, and 9 bases lay in between. Incomplete CDR3 DNA: TGTGCCAGCAGTGAAGCGCCTAGAAGCTCCTACAATGAG. This sequence encodes CASSEAPRSSYNE. The whole CDR3 sequence is CASSEAPRSSYNEQFF.

In this sample, this clone turned up many times. Read data end 3 residues before the CDR3 end; the end is taken from the germline J gene. The chain joins TRBV20-1 to TRBJ2-2; a weak D match, TRBD2 (6 bases). Looked up from germline, CDR1 is DFQATT and CDR2 is SNEGSKA (reference sequence). This CDR3 region has 18 residues. V shed 0 bases and J shed 3 bases, with 20 bases lying between them. The DNA read from the CDR3 is TGCAGTGCTAGAGATCAGGCGGGGTGGGTTGGGGACACCGGGGAG. This translates into CSARDQAGWVGDTGE. The full CDR3 sequence reads CSARDQAGWVGDTGELFF.

As to this clone: Coverage ceases 3 residues before the CDR3 finishes, and the germline J gene fills in the end. The chain is built from TRBV18 and TRBJ2-5; D not resolved. In germline, CDR1 is KGHSH, CDR2 LQKENI. The CDR3 consists of 16 residues. With 4 bases removed from V and 2 bases from J, the gap between germline ends came to 17 bases. The sequenced part of the CDR3 DNA is TGTGCCAGCTCACAACTCCCGGTACTACTTCAAGAGACC. The encoded protein is CASSQLPVLLQET. The full CDR3 protein is CASSQLPVLLQETQYF.